The next 7 T cell receptor beta chains were all read from a single sample in a study of T cell clonality in common variable immunodeficiency. Sequenced by immunoSEQ multiplex PCR; TCRdb stores in-frame clones only, minus some. Sampling found under 45,000 clones, none seen once. The sequencing sample was made of peripheral blood mononuclear cells. The receptors come from a person aged 18 to 70 in good health.

This clone was observed at least ten times. The read falls 3 residues short of the CDR3 end, and the missing part is taken from the germline J gene. J is TRBJ2-7 and V is TRBV20-1; perhaps TRBD2 as D (5 bases). The CDR3 has 14 amino acids. V lost 5 bases, J lost 4 bases, and 18 bases lay in between. CDR1 is DFQATT and CDR2 is SNEGSKA in the germline V gene (reference sequence). CDR3: CSAPPGLDGYEQYF. The CDR3 DNA, read in part, is TGCAGTGCTCCTCCAGGACTGGACGGATACGAG.

In its sample, this clone was seen a few times. The read stops 3 residues short of the end of the CDR3; the missing end is completed from the germline J gene. The genes are TRBV10-3 and TRBJ2-5, with D maybe TRBD2 (5 bases). Deletions cut 11 bases from V and 2 bases from J, with 15 bases between. Per the germline V gene, CDR1 is ENHRY and CDR2 is SYGVKD. CDR3 length: 13 amino acids. The sequenced CDR3 bases are TGTGCCGCCCTTTCGGACTCGCAAGAGACC. It is translated as CAALSDSQET. The CDR3 in full is CAALSDSQETQYF.

This clone was found many times. The read comes to an end 3 residues before the CDR3 does, leaving the germline J gene to fill in the end. J is TRBJ1-2 and V is TRBV20-1; D uncertain. Germline V gene sequence: CDR1 DFQATT, CDR2 SNEGSKA (reference sequence). This CDR3 has 13 residues. V was trimmed by 4 bases and J by 2 bases, leaving 11 bases between them. CDR3 protein: CSATTRTNYGYTF. The DNA read from the CDR3 is TGCAGTGCTACGACACGAACCAACTATGGC.

This clone was counted ten times or more. The read gets to within 3 residues of the CDR3 end, and the germline J gene fills in the rest. The rearrangement joins TRBV29-1 to TRBJ2-5; possible D gene TRBD2, 6 bases. Germline loops: CDR1 SQVTM, CDR2 ANQGSEA. The CDR3 totals 14 residues. V lost 3 bases and J lost 2, with 13 bases in between. Incomplete CDR3 DNA: TGCAGCGTTGAGCCCCTAGCGAGACAAGAGACC. Protein product: CSVEPLARQET. Given in full, the CDR3 is CSVEPLARQETQYF.

This clone was seen at least ten times. The read gets to within 3 residues of the CDR3 end, and the germline J gene fills in the rest. The rearrangement joins TRBV27 to TRBJ2-7; 12 positions agree with TRBD2. The CDR3 is made up of 16 amino acids. With 5 bases clipped from V and 1 base from J, the junction kept 6 bases outside the gene matches. Per germline, CDR1 MNHEY and CDR2 SMNVEV (reference sequence). The DNA read from the CDR3 is TGTGCCAGCAGTACCCGACTAGCGGGAGCGTCCTACGAG. Translation: CASSTRLAGASYE. The whole CDR3 sequence is CASSTRLAGASYEQYF.

This clone was detected many times. The read halts 3 residues ahead of the CDR3 end, with the missing end drawn from the germline J gene. The chain carries TRBV19 and TRBJ2-5; 8 bases are shared with TRBD2. The CDR3 is 15 amino acids. Germline V gene data show CDR1 as LNHDA and CDR2 as SQIVND (reference sequence). V lost 4 bases to trimming and J lost 1 base; unmatched junction nucleotides: 5. Here the CDR3 reads CASSTAGAPQETQYF. The CDR3 bases that were read are TGTGCCAGTAGTACAGCGGGAGCTCCCCAAGAGACC.

Comments on this clone: The CDR3 end is not reached by the read, which stops 3 residues before it; the germline J gene fills it in. The chain carries TRBV6-9 and TRBJ1-1; TRBD1 matches at 7 bases. This CDR3 has 17 amino acids. The germline V gene encodes CDR1 MNHGY and CDR2 SVAAGI. The V and J ends lost 2 bases and 2 bases, in that order; junction bases with no gene match: 11. The CDR3 here is CASSYRDSLRANTEAFF. The part of the CDR3 DNA that was read is TGTGCCAGCAGTTATCGGGACAGCCTGAGAGCTAACACTGAA.